A selection of T cell receptor beta chains follows, all from one sample in a study of chemoradiotherapy in HPV16-positive cancers. Produced via immunoSEQ multiplex PCR; TCRdb's table is partial and in-frame only. Of roughly 20,000 clones in the sample, over 65% were seen once. The material was blood, obtained from a patient who underwent chemoradiotherapy. Receptors originate from a human donor with HPV-associated anogenital cancer. Each CDR3 is given with its conserved first and last residue. D genes are given only for firm matches. Only some rows state a clone size, as once, few, many or a class for expanded clones.

size: NA
J: TRBJ1-2
D: NA
V: TRBV7-2
CDR3: CASTLHQGGNYGYTF
DNA: TGTGCCAGCACCCTCCACCAAGGGGGAAACTATGGCTACACCTTC

size: NA
J: TRBJ2-1
D: TRBD1
V: TRBV11-2
CDR3: CASSVQGNEQFF
DNA: TGTGCCAGCAGCGTACAGGGGAATGAGCAGTTCTTC

size: NA
J: TRBJ1-5
D: NA
V: TRBV19
CDR3: CASSIVGWNQPQHF
DNA: TGTGCCAGTAGTATAGTGGGGTGGAATCAGCCCCAGCATTTT

size: NA
J: TRBJ1-5
D: NA
V: TRBV6-4
CDR3: CASSVTENQPQHF
DNA: TGTGCCAGCAGTGTTACGGAGAATCAGCCCCAGCATTTT

size: NA
J: TRBJ1-2
D: NA
V: TRBV19
CDR3: CASSPQTWNYGYTF
DNA: TGTGCCAGTAGTCCCCAGACGTGGAACTATGGCTACACCTTC

size: NA
J: TRBJ2-7
D: NA
V: TRBV6-5
CDR3: CASSYSRTYEQYF
DNA: TGTGCCAGCAGTTACTCGAGGACCTACGAGCAGTACTTC

size: NA
J: TRBJ2-1
D: TRBD2
V: TRBV4-2
CDR3: CASSQEGTSGVNEQFF
DNA: TGTGCCAGCAGCCAAGAAGGGACTAGCGGGGTTAATGAGCAGTTCTTC

size: NA
J: TRBJ2-1
D: TRBD2
V: TRBV19
CDR3: CASSIYSSGGRYLGGEQFF
DNA: TGTGCCAGTAGTATATATTCTAGCGGGGGACGCTACCTAGGGGGTGAGCAGTTCTTC

size: NA
J: TRBJ1-4
D: NA
V: TRBV7-9
CDR3: CASSLGMIPGSEKLFF
DNA: TGTGCCAGCAGCTTAGGGATGATACCCGGGAGCGAAAAACTGTTTTTT

size: NA
J: TRBJ2-7
D: NA
V: TRBV5-1
CDR3: CASREAVSTEQYF
DNA: TGCGCCAGTAGAGAGGCTGTTTCGACCGAGCAGTACTTC

size: NA
J: TRBJ1-1
D: NA
V: TRBV2
CDR3: CASSELWTRDVHWAEAFF
DNA: NA

size: NA
J: TRBJ2-3
D: TRBD1
V: TRBV6-5
CDR3: CASSRDSDYTDTQYF
DNA: TGTGCCAGCAGCAGGGACAGCGACTACACAGATACGCAGTATTTT

size: NA
J: TRBJ2-7
D: NA
V: TRBV27
CDR3: CASSLSGSYEQYF
DNA: TGTGCCAGCAGTTTATCCGGATCCTACGAGCAGTACTTC

size: NA
J: TRBJ1-6
D: NA
V: TRBV5-6
CDR3: CASSLGQMDNSPLHF
DNA: TGTGCCAGCAGCTTGGGGCAGATGGATAATTCACCCCTCCACTTT

size: once
J: TRBJ2-2
D: TRBD2
V: TRBV7-6
CDR3: CASSPDPSGGNTGELFF
DNA: TGTGCCAGCAGCCCTGATCCTAGCGGGGGGAACACCGGGGAGCTGTTTTTT

size: NA
J: TRBJ1-2
D: TRBD1
V: TRBV19
CDR3: CASNLGGPGGGYTF
DNA: TGTGCCAGTAATTTAGGGGGCCCTGGCGGGGGCTACACCTTC

size: NA
J: TRBJ1-1
D: NA
V: TRBV10-2
CDR3: CASTSLPGQGNTEAFF
DNA: TGCGCCAGCACATCCCTCCCGGGACAAGGGAACACTGAAGCTTTCTTT

size: NA
J: TRBJ2-7
D: NA
V: TRBV7-6
CDR3: CASSLETRSYEQYF
DNA: TGTGCCAGCAGCTTAGAGACCCGCTCCTACGAGCAGTACTTC

size: NA
J: TRBJ1-5
D: TRBD1
V: TRBV27
CDR3: CASSLLGQGDQPQHF
DNA: TGTGCCAGCAGTTTATTGGGACAGGGTGATCAGCCCCAGCATTTT

size: NA
J: TRBJ2-3
D: NA
V: TRBV5-1
CDR3: CASSFSADTQYF
DNA: TGCGCCAGCAGCTTCTCCGCAGATACGCAGTATTTT

size: NA
J: TRBJ2-2
D: TRBD2
V: TRBV11-1
CDR3: CATSTKAGGHTGELFF
DNA: TGTGCCACCTCAACTAAAGCGGGGGGGCACACCGGGGAGCTGTTTTTT

size: NA
J: TRBJ1-6
D: TRBD1
V: TRBV5-1
CDR3: CASRLDRGRSPLHF
DNA: TGCGCCAGCAGATTGGACAGGGGGCGTTCACCCCTCCACTTT

size: NA
J: TRBJ2-7
D: NA
V: TRBV2
CDR3: CASSEKGRDSYEQYF
DNA: TGTGCCAGCAGTGAAAAGGGACGGGACTCCTACGAGCAGTACTTC

size: NA
J: TRBJ2-7
D: NA
V: TRBV11-2
CDR3: CASSLAAGFYEQYF
DNA: TGTGCCAGCAGCTTAGCGGCAGGATTCTACGAGCAGTACTTC

size: NA
J: TRBJ1-3
D: TRBD1
V: TRBV25-1
CDR3: CASSESSRGHGNTIYF
DNA: TGTGCCAGCAGTGAATCCAGCAGGGGGCATGGAAACACCATATATTTT

size: few
J: TRBJ1-4
D: TRBD1
V: TRBV15
CDR3: CATSRGQGNEKLFF
DNA: TGTGCCACCAGCAGAGGACAGGGCAATGAAAAACTGTTTTTT

size: NA
J: TRBJ2-7
D: NA
V: TRBV6-1
CDR3: CASRVTGPYEQYF
DNA: TGTGCCAGCAGGGTGACAGGACCCTACGAGCAGTACTTC

size: NA
J: TRBJ1-6
D: TRBD1
V: TRBV19
CDR3: CASSKDRGNSPLHF
DNA: TGTGCCAGTAGTAAGGACAGGGGTAATTCACCCCTCCACTTT

size: NA
J: TRBJ1-6
D: NA
V: TRBV19
CDR3: CASRGGGYNSPLHF
DNA: TGTGCCAGTAGGGGCGGAGGATACAATTCACCCCTCCACTTT

size: NA
J: TRBJ1-2
D: NA
V: TRBV19
CDR3: CASSKLAGEYYGYTF
DNA: TGTGCCAGTAGTAAACTAGCAGGGGAGTACTATGGCTACACCTTC

size: few
J: TRBJ1-6
D: NA
V: TRBV6-1
CDR3: CASKVEGGSSPLHF
DNA: TGTGCCAGCAAGGTCGAAGGGGGGAGTTCACCCCTCCACTTT

size: NA
J: TRBJ1-1
D: NA
V: TRBV27
CDR3: CASRTPGVTEAFF
DNA: TGTGCCAGCAGGACCCCCGGGGTCACTGAAGCTTTCTTT

size: NA
J: TRBJ1-1
D: NA
V: TRBV29-1
CDR3: CSVEDTANTEAFF
DNA: TGCAGCGTTGAAGATACCGCGAACACTGAAGCTTTCTTT

size: NA
J: TRBJ2-5
D: NA
V: TRBV7-2
CDR3: CASSVQIAEKETQYF
DNA: TGTGCCAGCAGCGTCCAAATAGCGGAGAAAGAGACCCAGTACTTC

size: NA
J: TRBJ1-5
D: NA
V: TRBV4-1
CDR3: CASSQDLSSNQPQHF
DNA: TGCGCCAGCAGCCAAGATCTCTCTAGCAATCAGCCCCAGCATTTT

size: NA
J: TRBJ2-5
D: TRBD1
V: TRBV5-8
CDR3: CASSLGDRGIETQYF
DNA: TGTGCCAGCAGCTTGGGGGACAGGGGTATCGAGACCCAGTACTTC